This passage covers 10 T cell receptor beta chains from one sample sequenced in a study of cytomegalovirus exposure and HLA in healthy donors (dated by TCRdb to 2017 to 2019). The library came from the immunoSEQ multiplex PCR assay. For the multiplex PCR, a mixture combining 60 forward primers for TCR Vbeta segments and 13 reverse primers for TCR Jbeta segments was used. TCRdb holds this immuneACCESS table with in-frame rearrangements only. Some clones are missing; in checked studies, unresolved V genes explain under half, and the rest has no known cause. The sample has 50,000 to 70,000 clones on record. The top ten clones comprise approximately 4% of the sample. Specimen: PBMCs. The receptors were sampled from a woman younger than 35 in good health and CMV-seronegative.

This chain joins TRBV5-6 and TRBJ1-2; tentative D call: TRBD1 (6 bases). This CDR3 contains 14 residues. Germline loops: CDR1 SGHDT, CDR2 YYEEEE. Trimming took off 1 base at V and 0 bases at J, with 7 bases between the two ends. The CDR3 loop reads CASSLSGANYGYTF. For the CDR3, the DNA is TGTGCCAGCAGCTTGTCAGGGGCTAACTATGGCTACACCTTC.

The chain links TRBV30 to TRBJ1-1, with 7 positions matching TRBD1. There are 15 residues in the CDR3. After removal of 8 bases from V and 0 bases from J, the junction contained 12 bases not matched to a gene. Germline CDR1 is GTSNPN and CDR2 is SVGIG (reference sequence). CDR3 region: CAGTQGVAVNTEAFF. The DNA for the CDR3 is TGTGCCGGGACCCAGGGGGTCGCCGTGAACACTGAAGCTTTCTTT.

A note on this clone: One end of the junction varies from germline; a read error may be responsible. J is TRBJ1-1 and V is TRBV29-1, with no clear D. The CDR3 consists of 15 residues. Germline-derived CDR1 and CDR2 are SQVTM and ANQGSEA. The CDR3 sequence: CSVGYLRLNDTEDFF. CDR3 bases: TGCAGCGTTGGATATCTTCGCCTGAATGACACTGAAGATTTCTTT.

This chain uses TRBV29-1 with TRBJ1-2; 7 bases are shared with TRBD1. CDR3 length equals 13 residues. From germline, CDR1 is SQVTM and CDR2 ANQGSEA. Losses at the gene ends were 6 bases for V and 4 bases for J; bases not matched to a gene: 8. CDR3 in amino acids: CSVPTGLSYGYTF. The CDR3, as DNA: TGCAGCGTCCCGACAGGGCTAAGCTATGGCTACACCTTC.

V is TRBV13 and J is TRBJ2-1; D uncertain. The CDR3 is 14 amino acids. Looked up from germline, CDR1 is PRHDT and CDR2 is FYEKMQ (reference sequence). V was pared by 6 bases and J by 2 bases, with 11 bases between. The CDR3 DNA is TGTGCCAGCAGTGACGCGGAGACCTACAATGAGCAGTTCTTC. Translating gives CASSDAETYNEQFF.

The chain links TRBV9 to TRBJ2-1, with D maybe TRBD1 (6 bases). The CDR3 contains 14 residues. Germline lookup yields CDR1 SGDLS and CDR2 YYNGEE. Trimming took off 0 bases at V and 9 bases at J, with 13 bases between the two ends. The CDR3 DNA reads as TGTGCCAGCAGCGTAGGGACAGTGCTTGGTGAGCAGTTCTTC. As protein: CASSVGTVLGEQFF.

This chain uses TRBV25-1 with TRBJ1-1, with D possibly TRBD1 on 5 matching bases. V shed 6 bases and J shed 11 bases, with 19 bases lying between them. Germline CDR1 reads MGHDK; CDR2 reads SYGVNS. The CDR3 extends over 13 amino acids. The CDR3 is CASSQQTELAAFF. In nucleotides, the CDR3 is TGTGCCAGCAGCCAACAGACAGAGCTTGCCGCTTTCTTT.

This chain joins TRBV2 and TRBJ2-5; the match to TRBD1 covers 7 bases. Germline CDR1 SNHLY, CDR2 FYNNEI. This CDR3 region has 12 residues. Trimming removed 6 bases from V and 3 bases from J; junction bases left unmatched: 1. The CDR3 here is CASSQGEETQYF. For the CDR3, the DNA is TGTGCCAGCAGCCAGGGGGAAGAGACCCAGTACTTC.

The chain combines TRBV11-3 with TRBJ2-6, with D unresolved. CDR1 is SGHNT, CDR2 YENEEA, per germline. V was cut by 5 bases and J by 2 bases, with 7 bases left in between. This CDR3 has 14 residues. The CDR3 loop is CASSASAGANVLTF. The DNA for the CDR3 is TGTGCCAGCAGCGCGTCGGCTGGGGCCAACGTCCTGACTTTC.

The V call is TRBV19, the J call TRBJ1-1; 8 nucleotides line up with TRBD1. This CDR3 contains 13 residues. Germline assignment: CDR1 LNHDA and CDR2 SQIVND (reference sequence). The trim removed 6 bases at V and 4 bases at J, leaving 4 bases unmatched. The CDR3 DNA sequence: TGTGCCAGTAGCGGACAGGGCGGCACTGAAGCTTTCTTT. Its protein product is CASSGQGGTEAFF.